This T cell receptor beta chain stems from a study of cytomegalovirus exposure and HLA in healthy donors. In the case of this clone: Its target is unknown.

The study, taken as a whole, reports: Cytomegalovirus status was reportedly diagnosed by the classifier with high specificity and sensitivity.

PCR employed 60 Vbeta and 13 Jbeta primers. The assay was immunoSEQ multiplex PCR, and TCRdb's table has in-frame clones only and misses some. Of just over 150,000 clones listed, 60% to 85% are singletons. Germline-derived CDR1 and CDR2 are MRHNA and SNTAGT. The length of the CDR3 is 13 residues. V gave up 3 bases and J gave up 9 bases, with 12 bases separating them. The sample taken for sequencing was PBMCs. The rearrangement uses TRBV6-4 and TRBJ2-4, with D perhaps matching TRBD2 (6 bases). This TCR was recovered from a woman aged 25-40 years in good health and CMV-seronegative. In DNA, the CDR3 is TGTGCCAGCAGTGAATCTAGCGAGGGCATTCAGTACTTC. Translation gives CASSESSEGIQYF.